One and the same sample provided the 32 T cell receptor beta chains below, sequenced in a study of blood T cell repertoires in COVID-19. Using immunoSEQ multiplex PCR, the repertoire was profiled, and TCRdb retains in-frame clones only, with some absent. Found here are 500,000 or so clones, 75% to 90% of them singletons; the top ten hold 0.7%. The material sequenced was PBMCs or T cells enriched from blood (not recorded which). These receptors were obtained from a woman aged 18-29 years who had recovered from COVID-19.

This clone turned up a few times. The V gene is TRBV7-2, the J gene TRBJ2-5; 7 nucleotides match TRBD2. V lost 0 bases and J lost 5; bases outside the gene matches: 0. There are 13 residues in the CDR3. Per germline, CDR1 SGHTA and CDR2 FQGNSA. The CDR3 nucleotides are TGTGCCAGCAGCTTAGCGGGGGGGGAGACCCAGTACTTC. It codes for CASSLAGGETQYF.

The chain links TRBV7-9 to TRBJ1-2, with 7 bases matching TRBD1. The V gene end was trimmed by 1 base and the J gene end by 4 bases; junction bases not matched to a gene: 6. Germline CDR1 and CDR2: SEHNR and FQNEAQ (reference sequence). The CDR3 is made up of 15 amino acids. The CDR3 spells CASSLERGPGYGYTF. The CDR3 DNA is TGTGCCAGCAGCTTAGAAAGGGGGCCCGGCTATGGCTACACCTTC.

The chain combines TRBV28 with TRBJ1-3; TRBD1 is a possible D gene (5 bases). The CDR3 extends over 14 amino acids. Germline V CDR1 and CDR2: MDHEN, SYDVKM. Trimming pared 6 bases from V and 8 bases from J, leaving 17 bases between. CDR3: CASSPRTRQDTIYF. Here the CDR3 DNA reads TGTGCCAGCAGCCCTCGGACAAGGCAGGACACCATATATTTT. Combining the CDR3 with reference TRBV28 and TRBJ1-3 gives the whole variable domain DVKVTQSSRYLVKRTGEKVFLECVQDMDHENMFWYRQDPGLGLRLIYFSYDVKMKEKGDIPEGYSVSREKKERFSLILESASTNQTSMYLCASSPRTRQDTIYFGEGSWLTVV.

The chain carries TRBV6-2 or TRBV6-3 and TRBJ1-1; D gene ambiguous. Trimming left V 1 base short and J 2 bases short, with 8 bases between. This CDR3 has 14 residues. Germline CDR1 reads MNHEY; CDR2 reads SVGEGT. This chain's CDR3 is CASSYFAGNTEAFF. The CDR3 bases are TGTGCCAGCAGTTACTTCGCAGGAAACACTGAAGCTTTCTTT.

The CDR3 DNA sequence: TGTGCCAGCACTCACGCCGGGACAGGGATCGCTTTCTTT. Residues: CASTHAGTGIAFF. The V and J genes are TRBV6-5 and TRBJ1-1; 9 nucleotides agree with TRBD1. Trimming removed 7 bases from V and 11 bases from J; junction bases left unmatched: 11. The CDR3 length is 13 residues. Germline-derived CDR1 and CDR2 are MNHEY and SVGAGI.

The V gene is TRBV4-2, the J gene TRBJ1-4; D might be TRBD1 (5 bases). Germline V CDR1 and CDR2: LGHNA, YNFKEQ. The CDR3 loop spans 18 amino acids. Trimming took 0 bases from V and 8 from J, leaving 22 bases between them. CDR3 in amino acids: CASSQDLQAGGGREKLFF. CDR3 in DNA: TGTGCCAGCAGCCAAGACCTCCAGGCGGGGGGTGGACGGGAAAAACTGTTTTTT.

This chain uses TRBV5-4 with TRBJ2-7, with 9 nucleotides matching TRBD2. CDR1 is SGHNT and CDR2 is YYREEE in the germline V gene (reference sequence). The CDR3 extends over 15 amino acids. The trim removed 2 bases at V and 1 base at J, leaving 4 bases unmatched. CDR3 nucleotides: TGTGCCAGCAGCTTAAGACTAGCGGAGTCCTACGAGCAGTACTTC. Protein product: CASSLRLAESYEQYF.

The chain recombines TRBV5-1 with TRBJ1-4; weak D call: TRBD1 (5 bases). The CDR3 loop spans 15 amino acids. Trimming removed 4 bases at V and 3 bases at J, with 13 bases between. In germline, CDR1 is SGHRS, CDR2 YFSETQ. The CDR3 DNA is TGCGCCAGCAGCCTCCAGGGCCCGGCTAATGAAAAACTGTTTTTT. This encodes CASSLQGPANEKLFF.

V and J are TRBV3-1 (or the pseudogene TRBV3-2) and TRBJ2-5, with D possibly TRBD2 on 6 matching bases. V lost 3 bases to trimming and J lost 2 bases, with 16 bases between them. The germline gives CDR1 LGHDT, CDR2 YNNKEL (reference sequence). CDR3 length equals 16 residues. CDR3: CASSQARRGFQETQYF. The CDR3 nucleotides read TGTGCCAGCAGCCAGGCACGACGGGGGTTTCAAGAGACCCAGTACTTC.

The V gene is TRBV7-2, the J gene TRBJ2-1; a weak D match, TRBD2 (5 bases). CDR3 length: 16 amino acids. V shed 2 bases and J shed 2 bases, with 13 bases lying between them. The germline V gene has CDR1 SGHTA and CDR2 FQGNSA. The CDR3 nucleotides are TGTGCCAGCAGCTTATCCCGGGATAGCCCCTACAATGAGCAGTTCTTC. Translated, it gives CASSLSRDSPYNEQFF.

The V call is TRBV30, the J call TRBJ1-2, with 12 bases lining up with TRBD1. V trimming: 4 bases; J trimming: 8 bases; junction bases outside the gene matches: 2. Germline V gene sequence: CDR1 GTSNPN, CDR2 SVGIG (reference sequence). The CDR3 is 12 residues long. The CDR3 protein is CAWTGTGGGYTF. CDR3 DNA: TGTGCCTGGACCGGGACAGGGGGCGGCTACACCTTC.

The chain's CDR3 is CASSLGGEVYGYTF. CDR3 DNA sequence: TGCGCCAGCAGCTTGGGCGGAGAGGTGTATGGCTACACCTTC. J is TRBJ1-2 and V is TRBV5-1, with D uncertain. The CDR3 extends over 14 amino acids. Trimming took off 0 bases at V and 5 bases at J, with 11 bases between the two ends. Germline CDR1 reads SGHRS; CDR2 reads YFSETQ. Looking up the rest from reference TRBV5-1 and TRBJ1-2 gives the full variable domain: KAGVTQTPRYLIKTRGQQVTLSCSPISGHRSVSWYQQTPGQGLQFLFEYFSETQRNKGNFPGRFSGRQFSNSRSEMNVSTLELGDSALYLCASSLGGEVYGYTFGSGTRLTVV.

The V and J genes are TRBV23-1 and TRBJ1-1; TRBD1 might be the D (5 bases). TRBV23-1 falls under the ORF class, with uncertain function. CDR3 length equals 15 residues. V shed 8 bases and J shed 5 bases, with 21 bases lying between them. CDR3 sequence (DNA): TGCGCCAGCCCACGGGGGGTGAAGGGGCGGACTGAAGCTTTCTTT. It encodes CASPRGVKGRTEAFF.

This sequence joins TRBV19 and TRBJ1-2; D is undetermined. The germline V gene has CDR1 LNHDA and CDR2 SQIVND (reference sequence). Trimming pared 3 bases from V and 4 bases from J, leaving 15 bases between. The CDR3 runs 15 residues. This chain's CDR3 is CASSILSRSGYGYTF. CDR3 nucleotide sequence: TGTGCCAGTAGTATTTTGAGCCGTTCGGGCTATGGCTACACCTTC.

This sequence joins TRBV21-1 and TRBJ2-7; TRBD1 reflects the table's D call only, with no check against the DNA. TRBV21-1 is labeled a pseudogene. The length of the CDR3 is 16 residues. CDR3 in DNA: TGTGCCAGCAGCCTACCTCAGGTGGGCACCTCCTACGAGCAGTACTTC. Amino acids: CASSLPQVGTSYEQYF.

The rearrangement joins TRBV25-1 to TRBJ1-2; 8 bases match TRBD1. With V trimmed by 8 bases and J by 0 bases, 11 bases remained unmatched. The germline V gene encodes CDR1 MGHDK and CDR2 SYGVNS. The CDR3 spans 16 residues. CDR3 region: CASSRGQELSNYGYTF. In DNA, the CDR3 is TGTGCCAGCTCCCGGGGACAGGAACTTTCTAACTATGGCTACACCTTC.

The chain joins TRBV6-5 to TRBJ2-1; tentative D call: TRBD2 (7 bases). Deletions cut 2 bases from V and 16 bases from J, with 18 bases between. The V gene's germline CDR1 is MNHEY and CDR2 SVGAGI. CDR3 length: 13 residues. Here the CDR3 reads CASSYGPGGLRFF. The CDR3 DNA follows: TGTGCCAGCAGTTACGGGCCGGGGGGCCTGCGCTTCTTC.

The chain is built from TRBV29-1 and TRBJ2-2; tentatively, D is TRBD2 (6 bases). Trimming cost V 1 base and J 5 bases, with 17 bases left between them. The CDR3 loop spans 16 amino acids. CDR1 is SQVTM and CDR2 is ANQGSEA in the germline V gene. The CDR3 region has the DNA TGCAGCGTTGAAGGAACGGACGGGGGAGAAACCGGGGAGCTGTTTTTT. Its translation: CSVEGTDGGETGELFF.

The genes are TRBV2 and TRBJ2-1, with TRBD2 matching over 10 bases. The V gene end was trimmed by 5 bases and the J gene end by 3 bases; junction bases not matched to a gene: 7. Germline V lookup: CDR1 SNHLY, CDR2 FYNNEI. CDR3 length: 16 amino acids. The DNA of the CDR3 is TGTGCCAGCAGTAAGTGGACTAGCGGAAGCTACAATGAGCAGTTCTTC. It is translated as CASSKWTSGSYNEQFF.

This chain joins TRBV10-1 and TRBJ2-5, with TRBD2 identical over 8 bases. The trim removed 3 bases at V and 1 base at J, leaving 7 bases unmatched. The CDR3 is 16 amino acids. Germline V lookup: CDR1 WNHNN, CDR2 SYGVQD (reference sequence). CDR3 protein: CASSETSTSGQETQYF. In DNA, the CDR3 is TGCGCCAGCAGTGAAACCAGTACTAGCGGCCAAGAGACCCAGTACTTC.

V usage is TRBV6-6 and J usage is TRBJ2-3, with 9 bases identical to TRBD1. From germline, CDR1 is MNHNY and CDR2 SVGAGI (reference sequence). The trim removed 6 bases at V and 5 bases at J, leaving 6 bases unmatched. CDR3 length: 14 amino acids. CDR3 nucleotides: TGTGCCAGCAGGGGGACAGGGCCACAAGATACGCAGTATTTT. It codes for CASRGTGPQDTQYF.

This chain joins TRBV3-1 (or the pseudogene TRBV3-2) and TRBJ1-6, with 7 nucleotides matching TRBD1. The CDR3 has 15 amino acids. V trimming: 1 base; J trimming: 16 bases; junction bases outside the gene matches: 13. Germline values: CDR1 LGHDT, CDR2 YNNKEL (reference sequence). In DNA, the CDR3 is TGTGCCAGCAGCCAAGGGGTCGGGGGACAGTTCTTACTCCACTTT. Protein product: CASSQGVGGQFLLHF.

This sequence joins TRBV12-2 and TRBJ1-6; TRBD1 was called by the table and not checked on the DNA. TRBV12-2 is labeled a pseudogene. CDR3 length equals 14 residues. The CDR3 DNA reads TGTGCAAGTCGCTTAGTCTGGGGCGGTTCACCCCTCCACTTT. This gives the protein CASRLVWGGSPLHF.

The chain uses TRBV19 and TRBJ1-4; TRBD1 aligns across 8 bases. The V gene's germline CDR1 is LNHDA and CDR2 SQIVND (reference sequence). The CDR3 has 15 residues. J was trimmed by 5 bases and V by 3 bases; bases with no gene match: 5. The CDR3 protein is CASSMGTGQNEKLFF. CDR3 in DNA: TGTGCCAGTAGTATGGGGACAGGACAAAATGAAAAACTGTTTTTT.

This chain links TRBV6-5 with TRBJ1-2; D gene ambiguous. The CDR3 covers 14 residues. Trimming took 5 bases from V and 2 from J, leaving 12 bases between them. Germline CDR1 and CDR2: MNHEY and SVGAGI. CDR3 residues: CASSTRTDNYGYTF. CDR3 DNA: TGTGCCAGCAGTACTCGGACTGACAACTATGGCTACACCTTC.

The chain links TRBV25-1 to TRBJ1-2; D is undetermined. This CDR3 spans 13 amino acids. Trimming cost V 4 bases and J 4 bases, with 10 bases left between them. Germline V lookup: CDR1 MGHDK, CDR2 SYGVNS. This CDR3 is CASSVDGGYGYTF. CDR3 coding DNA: TGTGCCAGCAGTGTAGACGGCGGCTATGGCTACACCTTC.

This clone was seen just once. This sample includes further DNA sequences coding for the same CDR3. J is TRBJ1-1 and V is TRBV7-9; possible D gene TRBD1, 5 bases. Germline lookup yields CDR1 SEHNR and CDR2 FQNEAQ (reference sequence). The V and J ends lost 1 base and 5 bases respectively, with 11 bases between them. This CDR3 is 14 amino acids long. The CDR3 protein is CASSLGGRGTEAFF. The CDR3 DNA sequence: TGTGCCAGCAGCTTAGGCGGGAGGGGAACTGAAGCTTTCTTT. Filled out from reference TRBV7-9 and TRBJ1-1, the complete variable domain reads DTGVSQNPRHKITKRGQNVTFRCDPISEHNRLYWYRQTLGQGPEFLTYFQNEAQLEKSRLLSDRFSAERPKGSFSTLEIQRTEQGDSAMYLCASSLGGRGTEAFFGQGTRLTVV.

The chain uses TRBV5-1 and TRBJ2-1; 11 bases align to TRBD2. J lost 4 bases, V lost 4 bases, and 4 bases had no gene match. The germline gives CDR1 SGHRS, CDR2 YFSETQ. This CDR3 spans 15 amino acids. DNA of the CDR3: TGCGCCAGCAGCCCGGGACTAGCGGATTACAATGAGCAGTTCTTC. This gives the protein CASSPGLADYNEQFF.

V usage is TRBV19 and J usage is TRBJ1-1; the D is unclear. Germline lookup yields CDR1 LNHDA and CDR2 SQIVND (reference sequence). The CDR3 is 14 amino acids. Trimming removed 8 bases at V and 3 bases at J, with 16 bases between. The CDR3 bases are TGTGCCAGTTTGATTAGAGGGTCGGACACTGAAGCTTTCTTT. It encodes CASLIRGSDTEAFF.

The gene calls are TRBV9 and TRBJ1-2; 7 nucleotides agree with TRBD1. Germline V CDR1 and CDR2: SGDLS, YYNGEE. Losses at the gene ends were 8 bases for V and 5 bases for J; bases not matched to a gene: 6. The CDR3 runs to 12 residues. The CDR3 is CASRGTAYGYTF. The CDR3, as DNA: TGTGCCAGTAGGGGGACAGCTTATGGCTACACCTTC.

The CDR3 sequence: CASSLGLGLAGPGDTQYF. Written as DNA, the CDR3 is TGTGCCAGTAGTTTGGGTCTGGGGCTAGCGGGGCCCGGGGATACGCAGTATTTT. The rearrangement links TRBV19 to TRBJ2-3; 9 bases map to TRBD2. Per germline, CDR1 LNHDA and CDR2 SQIVND (reference sequence). J gave up 6 bases and V 5 bases, and 18 bases lay outside the gene matches. The CDR3 runs to 18 residues.

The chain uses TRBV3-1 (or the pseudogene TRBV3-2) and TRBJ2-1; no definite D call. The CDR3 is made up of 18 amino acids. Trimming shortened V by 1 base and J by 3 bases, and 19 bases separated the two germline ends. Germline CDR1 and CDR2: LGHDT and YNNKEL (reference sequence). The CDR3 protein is CASSQGPLTPDLYNEQFF. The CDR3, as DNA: TGTGCCAGCAGCCAAGGACCTTTGACTCCAGACCTCTACAATGAGCAGTTCTTC.